Below, one T cell receptor beta chain is given with its context. Its specificity is unknown. Measured with immunoSEQ multiplex PCR; TCRdb has only the in-frame clones, and not every one. Of 18,000 or so clones listed, less than 85% were seen once; the top ten hold approximately 6.3%. This sample was taken from a study of pediatric ulcerative colitis. Study findings and constraints: Acute severe colitis showed lower rectal diversity from clonal expansions. Some T cells in rectal biopsies may come from blood, especially with overt colitis.

The germline V gene has CDR1 MGHDK and CDR2 SYGVNS. Deletions cut 5 bases from V and 2 bases from J, with 12 bases between. The CDR3 totals 14 residues. The rectum was sampled with one to two pinch biopsies at colonoscopy. This sequence was found in a boy younger than 18 with moderate ulcerative colitis. This chain uses TRBV25-1 with TRBJ1-1; D remains unclear. Sample: gut tissue. CDR3: CASSKTLFNTEAFF. CDR3 nucleotide sequence: TGTGCCAGCAGTAAAACACTCTTTAACACTGAAGCTTTCTTT. The entire variable domain, with the rest obtained from reference TRBV25-1 and TRBJ1-1, is as follows: EADIYQTPRYLVIGTGKKITLECSQTMGHDKMYWYQQDPGMELHLIHYSYGVNSTEKGDLSSESTVSRIRTEHFPLTLESARPSHTSQYLCASSKTLFNTEAFFGQGTRLTVV.